Only one count was recorded for the clone carrying this T cell receptor (beta chain). This record belongs to a study of blood T cell repertoires in COVID-19. The protocol was immunoSEQ multiplex PCR, while the TCRdb copy is restricted to in-frame clones and leaves out a portion. The profile shows a few hundred thousand clones, 85% to 90% of them singletons. The germline CDR1 and CDR2 sequences are MNHNY and SVGAGI (reference sequence). The CDR3 contains 15 residues. Trimming shortened V by 6 bases and J by 0 bases, and 14 bases separated the two germline ends. The sample comprised PBMCs or T cells enriched from blood (not recorded which). The TCR was taken from a woman between 45 and 65 years old who had recovered from COVID-19. The chain couples TRBV6-6 to TRBJ1-1; perhaps TRBD1 as D (6 bases). This CDR3 reads CASSQGPGMNTEAFF. The CDR3 DNA reads TGTGCCAGCAGCCAGGGGCCGGGAATGAACACTGAAGCTTTCTTT.